A single sample gave rise to the 23 T cell receptor beta chains below, sequenced in a study of blood T cell repertoires in COVID-19. Using immunoSEQ multiplex PCR, the repertoire was profiled, and TCRdb retains in-frame clones only, with some absent. This sample carries around 240,000 clones, approximately 82% of them seen once, and the ten largest clones take around 2%. The sequenced material came from peripheral blood. The origin of the receptors is a woman of 80 years or more with acute or convalescent COVID-19.

This clone was observed a few times. V is TRBV24-1 and J is TRBJ2-2; possible D gene TRBD2, 5 bases. In germline, CDR1 is KGHDR, CDR2 SFDVKD. CDR3 length equals 15 residues. Between the trimmed V and J ends, which lost 4 bases and 6 bases, there was a span of 14 bases. In DNA, the CDR3 is TGTGCCACCAGTGAGGGAAGATCTAGCCCCGGGGAGCTGTTTTTT. It translates to CATSEGRSSPGELFF.

The CDR3 reads CASTQQGTANYGYTF. CDR3 in DNA: TGTGCCAGCACCCAACAGGGGACAGCTAACTATGGCTACACCTTC. The chain recombines TRBV6-6 with TRBJ1-2, with 7 bases lining up with TRBD1. Germline trimming cut 7 bases from V and 0 bases from J; bases unmatched to any gene: 8. Germline V CDR1 and CDR2: MNHNY, SVGAGI (reference sequence). The CDR3 consists of 15 residues.

The CDR3 region is CASSQERDSQTPLHF. The CDR3 DNA follows: TGCGCCAGCAGCCAAGAGCGGGACAGTCAAACACCCCTCCACTTT. The V call is TRBV4-1, the J call TRBJ1-6; 7 nucleotides agree with TRBD1. Germline V CDR1 and CDR2: MGHRA, YSYEKL. The CDR3 has 15 amino acids. J gave up 11 bases and V 0 bases, and 7 bases lay outside the gene matches.

The CDR3 here is CASRITGVVGNQPQHF. The CDR3 region has the DNA TGTGCCAGCAGGATAACAGGGGTGGTAGGCAATCAGCCCCAGCATTTT. This chain joins TRBV28 and TRBJ1-5, with TRBD1 identical over 7 bases. The CDR3 has 16 amino acids. In germline, CDR1 is MDHEN, CDR2 SYDVKM. V lost 6 bases, J lost 2 bases, and 10 bases stayed unmatched.

A few counts support this clone. The chain joins TRBV5-1 to TRBJ1-2; 8 bases line up with TRBD1. The CDR3 sequence is 15 residues long. In germline, CDR1 is SGHRS, CDR2 YFSETQ. The V gene end was trimmed by 5 bases and the J gene end by 7 bases; junction bases not matched to a gene: 13. The CDR3, as DNA: TGCGCCAGCAGGGTTGCAGTGCAGGGGGCAGGTGGCTACACCTTC. Translating it yields CASRVAVQGAGGYTF.

This clone has just a few counts. This chain uses TRBV19 with TRBJ1-5; D ambiguous. This CDR3 region has 14 residues. Deletions cut 1 base from V and 7 bases from J, with 11 bases between. Germline V gene sequence: CDR1 LNHDA, CDR2 SQIVND (reference sequence). CDR3 sequence reads: CASSIAVVGQPQHF. The DNA of the CDR3 is TGTGCCAGTAGTATAGCCGTGGTCGGGCAGCCCCAGCATTTT.

This chain joins TRBV7-2 and TRBJ1-3; 8 nucleotides line up with TRBD1. Germline V CDR1 and CDR2: SGHTA, FQGNSA. CDR3 size: 16 residues. V trimming: 10 bases; J trimming: 0 bases; junction bases outside the gene matches: 11. CDR3 sequence (DNA): TGTGCCACATCCAGGGGGCCTACCTCCTCTGGAAACACCATATATTTT. Translating gives CATSRGPTSSGNTIYF. The full variable domain, with the rest looked up from reference TRBV7-2 and TRBJ1-3, is GAGVSQSPSNKVTEKGKDVELRCDPISGHTALYWYRQSLGQGLEFLIYFQGNSAPDKSGLPSDRFSAERTGGSVSTLTIQRTQQEDSAVYLCATSRGPTSSGNTIYFGEGSWLTVV.

The chain uses TRBV6-2 or TRBV6-3 and TRBJ2-5, with D possibly being TRBD2 (7 bases). This CDR3 spans 14 amino acids. Germline values: CDR1 MNHEY, CDR2 SVGEGT. Trimming stripped 3 bases from V and 5 bases from J, with 13 bases between. The CDR3 spells CASSYGGAGETQYF. For the CDR3, the DNA is TGTGCCAGCAGTTATGGGGGGGCCGGCGAGACCCAGTACTTC.

This chain uses TRBV4-3 with TRBJ1-6; D unresolved. CDR1 is LGHNA and CDR2 is YSLEER in the germline V gene. Trimming stripped 0 bases from V and 9 bases from J, with 12 bases between. This CDR3 has 15 residues. Here the CDR3 DNA reads TGCGCCAGCAGCCAAGAACGGACTGGGCTTTCACCCCTCCACTTT. This gives the protein CASSQERTGLSPLHF.

This CDR3 is CASSQTSDSFYEQYF. In nucleotides, the CDR3 is TGTGCCAGCAGCCAAACCTCGGACAGTTTCTACGAGCAGTACTTC. The chain joins TRBV3-1 (or the pseudogene TRBV3-2) to TRBJ2-7; a possible D gene is TRBD1 (6 bases). This CDR3 region has 15 residues. Germline loops: CDR1 LGHDT, CDR2 YNNKEL (reference sequence). V lost 2 bases, J lost 3 bases, and 14 bases lay in between.

This sequence joins TRBV6-5 and TRBJ1-1; 8 nucleotides line up with TRBD1. Germline V gene sequence: CDR1 MNHEY, CDR2 SVGAGI. The junction had 5 bases not matched to a gene; V was cut back by 7 bases and J by 1 base. This CDR3 contains 14 residues. The CDR3 DNA is TGTGCCAGCAACAACAGGGGGGAGAACACTGAAGCTTTCTTT. Protein: CASNNRGENTEAFF.

The J gene is TRBJ2-7, the V gene TRBV18; 9 nucleotides align to TRBD1. The junction had 8 bases not matched to a gene; V was cut back by 6 bases and J by 2 bases. Germline assignment: CDR1 KGHSH and CDR2 LQKENI. The CDR3 has 15 residues. CDR3 sequence: CASSQPGQGTYEQYF. The DNA for the CDR3 is TGTGCCAGCTCCCAGCCGGGACAGGGAACCTACGAGCAGTACTTC.

V is TRBV9 and J is TRBJ2-7; D possibly corresponds to TRBD1 (6 bases). Germline V gives CDR1 SGDLS, CDR2 YYNGEE. Trimming removed 0 bases from V and 3 bases from J, with 10 bases in between. CDR3 length equals 14 residues. The CDR3 here is CASSVAEDSYEQYF. The CDR3, as DNA: TGTGCCAGCAGCGTAGCCGAGGACAGCTACGAGCAGTACTTC.

This sequence joins TRBV7-2 and TRBJ2-5, with TRBD2 matching over 8 bases. The CDR3 is made up of 16 amino acids. Germline trimming cut 1 base from V and 2 bases from J; bases unmatched to any gene: 6. From germline, CDR1 is SGHTA and CDR2 FQGNSA. The CDR3 loop is CASSLGSGVIQETQYF. As DNA, the CDR3 is TGTGCCAGCAGCTTAGGTAGCGGGGTGATTCAAGAGACCCAGTACTTC.

This chain uses TRBV7-9 with TRBJ1-3, with a possible D match to TRBD1 (5 bases). The CDR3 runs 17 residues. The V gene's germline CDR1 is SEHNR and CDR2 FQNEAQ (reference sequence). V was clipped by 5 bases and J by 0 bases, with 17 bases between them. CDR3 nucleotide sequence: TGTGCCAGCAGCCTCGGGCGACAGTGGTCCTCTGGAAACACCATATATTTT. Translation gives CASSLGRQWSSGNTIYF. Full variable domain (rest looked up from reference TRBV7-9 and TRBJ1-3): DTGVSQNPRHKITKRGQNVTFRCDPISEHNRLYWYRQTLGQGPEFLTYFQNEAQLEKSRLLSDRFSAERPKGSFSTLEIQRTEQGDSAMYLCASSLGRQWSSGNTIYFGEGSWLTVV.

The J gene is TRBJ2-5, the V gene TRBV15; the D gene is possibly TRBD2 (6 bases). CDR1 is LNHNV, CDR2 YYDKDF, per germline (reference sequence). V was shortened by 4 bases and J by 0 bases, with 15 bases between the two germline ends. CDR3 length equals 16 residues. CDR3 in amino acids: CATSTSGDWYQETQYF. As DNA, the CDR3 is TGTGCCACCAGCACCTCGGGGGATTGGTACCAAGAGACCCAGTACTTC.

This clone was seen just once. The rearrangement joins TRBV6-5 to TRBJ2-3; 10 positions match TRBD2. The CDR3 length is 16 residues. The V gene end was trimmed by 2 bases and the J gene end by 0 bases; junction bases not matched to a gene: 2. Germline-derived CDR1 and CDR2 are MNHEY and SVGAGI. The chain's CDR3 is CASSYRTSGSTDTQYF. CDR3 DNA sequence: TGTGCCAGCAGTTACCGGACTAGCGGAAGCACAGATACGCAGTATTTT.

The chain joins TRBV7-3 to TRBJ2-3, with 12 bases identical to TRBD2. Germline V gene data show CDR1 as SGHTA and CDR2 as FQGTGA. The ends lost 5 bases at V and 7 bases at J; junction bases unmatched: 4. This CDR3 is 14 amino acids long. The CDR3 sequence: CASSAGLAGNTQYF. The DNA for the CDR3 is TGTGCCAGCAGCGCCGGACTAGCGGGGAATACGCAGTATTTT.

This rearrangement joins TRBV7-8 to TRBJ2-2; D may be TRBD2 (7 bases). V shed 5 bases and J shed 7 bases, with 17 bases lying between them. The CDR3 runs to 15 residues. CDR1 SGHVS and CDR2 FQNEAQ come from the germline V gene. The CDR3 spells CASSPLGGRIGELFF. In nucleotides, the CDR3 is TGTGCCAGCAGCCCCCTCGGGGGGCGCATCGGGGAGCTGTTTTTT.

The chain joins TRBV27 to TRBJ1-5, with D unclear. CDR1 and CDR2 from the germline V gene are MNHEY and SMNVEV (reference sequence). The V end lost 0 bases, the J end lost 5 bases, and 11 bases lay between the germline ends. CDR3 length: 15 amino acids. CDR3 sequence: CASSLSGTEDQPQHF. The DNA for the CDR3 is TGTGCCAGCAGTTTATCTGGTACAGAAGATCAGCCCCAGCATTTT.

This chain connects TRBV5-6 to TRBJ1-4, with D maybe TRBD1 (6 bases). Germline CDR1 reads SGHDT; CDR2 reads YYEEEE. V lost 4 bases, J lost 2 bases, and 12 bases lay in between. The CDR3 spans 15 residues. DNA of the CDR3: TGTGCCAGCAGCGGGAGGGGGGAGACTAATGAAAAACTGTTTTTT. Translated: CASSGRGETNEKLFF.

This chain joins TRBV19 and TRBJ2-2, with 11 nucleotides matching TRBD2. The length of the CDR3 is 18 residues. After removal of 4 bases from V and 3 bases from J, the junction contained 10 bases not matched to a gene. The germline gives CDR1 LNHDA, CDR2 SQIVND (reference sequence). CDR3 residues: CASSKGLAALGDTGELFF. The CDR3 DNA sequence: TGTGCCAGTAGTAAGGGACTAGCGGCCCTAGGCGACACCGGGGAGCTGTTTTTT.

This chain connects TRBV19 to TRBJ1-5, with D perhaps TRBD1 (6 bases). This CDR3 contains 13 residues. The germline V gene has CDR1 LNHDA and CDR2 SQIVND (reference sequence). V was clipped by 3 bases and J by 6 bases, with 9 bases between them. CDR3 DNA: TGTGCCAGTAGTATTCAGGGGAGTCAGCCCCAGCATTTT. Its protein is CASSIQGSQPQHF.